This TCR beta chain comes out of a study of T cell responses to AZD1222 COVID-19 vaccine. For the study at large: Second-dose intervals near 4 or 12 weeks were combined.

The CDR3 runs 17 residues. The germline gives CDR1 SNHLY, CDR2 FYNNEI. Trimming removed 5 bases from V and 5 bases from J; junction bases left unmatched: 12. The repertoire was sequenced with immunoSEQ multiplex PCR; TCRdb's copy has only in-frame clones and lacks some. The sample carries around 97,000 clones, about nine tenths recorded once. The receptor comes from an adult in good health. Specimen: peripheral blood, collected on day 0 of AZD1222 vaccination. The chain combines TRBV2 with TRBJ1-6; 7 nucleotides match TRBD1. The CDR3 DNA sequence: TGTGCCAGCAGTAATCCCGCCGCGACAGGGAATAATTCACCCCTCCACTTT. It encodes CASSNPAATGNNSPLHF.